Here is one T cell receptor beta chain with its context. The CDR3 covers 15 residues. Germline CDR1 reads SEHNR; CDR2 reads FQNEAQ (reference sequence). The J segment lost 7 bases and the V segment lost 0 bases, leaving 6 bases of the junction unmatched. The data derive from a study of T cell changes during pregnancy in multiple sclerosis. Measured with immunoSEQ multiplex PCR; TCRdb has only the in-frame clones, and not every one. The sample shows tens of thousands of clones, about 96% of them seen only once. This chain connects TRBV7-9 to TRBJ2-1, with 7 positions matching TRBD2. This TCR derives from a female donor with multiple sclerosis, enrolled in a pregnancy study. Source: CD8+ T cells from peripheral blood mononuclear cells, taken after pregnancy. CDR3 residues: CASSLAGGPLNEQFF. The CDR3 DNA sequence: TGTGCCAGCAGCTTAGCGGGAGGGCCCTTAAATGAGCAGTTCTTC.